The 11 T cell receptor beta chains listed next were all sequenced from one sample in a study of shared clonotypes between healthy human individuals. Using immunoSEQ multiplex PCR, the repertoire was profiled, and TCRdb retains in-frame clones only, with some absent. The sample gives fewer than 400,000 clones, about 74% of which show up once; around a tenth is in the top ten. What was sequenced was memory CD4+ T cells sorted from blood. As for subset: CD45RA-negative fraction. These receptors were collected from a young man in good health.

The rearrangement joins TRBV30 to TRBJ2-5; tentatively, D is TRBD2 (5 bases). The CDR3 extends over 11 amino acids. CDR1 and CDR2 from the germline V gene are GTSNPN and SVGIG (reference sequence). Trimming took off 7 bases at V and 4 bases at J, with 10 bases between the two ends. CDR3 nucleotide sequence: TGTGCCTTTGCCCGGGGAGAGACCCAGTACTTC. This translates into CAFARGETQYF.

In regard to this clone: This sample includes further DNA sequences coding for the same CDR3. This chain connects TRBV29-1 to TRBJ2-1; D unresolved. The germline gives CDR1 SQVTM, CDR2 ANQGSEA. Trimming pared 4 bases from V and 4 bases from J, leaving 8 bases between. The CDR3 contains 12 residues. The CDR3 loop is CSVVSSYNEQFF. The CDR3 nucleotides are TGCAGCGTTGTCTCTTCATACAATGAGCAGTTCTTC.

CDR3 sequence (DNA): TGTGCCAGCTCACCAGAAATTCAGGGGTCTGGGGCCAACGTCCTGACTTTC. This encodes CASSPEIQGSGANVLTF. The V gene is TRBV18, the J gene TRBJ2-6, with D maybe TRBD1 (6 bases). The germline CDR1 and CDR2 sequences are KGHSH and LQKENI. The V and J ends lost 2 bases and 1 base respectively, with 12 bases between them. CDR3 length: 17 residues. The full variable domain, its missing parts supplied by reference TRBV18 and TRBJ2-6, is NAGVMQNPRHLVRRRGQEARLRCSPMKGHSHVYWYRQLPEEGLKFMVYLQKENIIDESGMPKERFSAEFPKEGPSILRIQQVVRGDSAAYFCASSPEIQGSGANVLTFGAGSRLTVL.

This chain links TRBV6-1 with TRBJ1-1; 7 bases map to TRBD1. CDR1 and CDR2 from the germline V gene are MNHNS and SASEGT. The CDR3 length is 14 residues. V lost 7 bases, J lost 7 bases, and 12 bases stayed unmatched. Written as DNA, the CDR3 is TGTGCCAGCAACATCGACAGGGCTACGCATGAAGCTTTCTTT. Amino acids: CASNIDRATHEAFF.

This chain links TRBV5-4 with TRBJ2-7, with TRBD2 matching over 7 bases. Unmatched junction bases numbered 5, after V lost 3 bases and J lost 2 bases. Germline CDR1 reads SGHNT; CDR2 reads YYREEE (reference sequence). This CDR3 is 14 amino acids long. This CDR3 reads CASSSSSGPYEQYF. CDR3 nucleotides: TGTGCCAGCAGCTCTTCTAGCGGCCCCTACGAGCAGTACTTC.

J is TRBJ2-1 and V is TRBV9; TRBD2 matches 11 bases. V lost 3 bases, J lost 5 bases, and 4 bases stayed unmatched. The CDR3 runs to 15 residues. Germline V gene lookup returns CDR1 SGDLS and CDR2 YYNGEE. CDR3 DNA: TGTGCCAGCAGCGGGGGACTAGCGGCCCACAATGAGCAGTTCTTC. It codes for CASSGGLAAHNEQFF.

The table lists this clone with a count of one. The chain has TRBV11-2 and TRBJ1-2; the D gene is possibly TRBD1 (5 bases). The CDR3 totals 12 residues. Germline CDR1 reads SGHAT; CDR2 reads FQNNGV. V lost 5 bases to trimming and J lost 9 bases, with 13 bases between them. CDR3 in amino acids: CASSPGLTSYTF. In nucleotides, the CDR3 is TGTGCCAGCAGCCCGGGACTTACAAGCTACACCTTC.

CDR3 amino acids: CASSEDRGSNQPQHF. The DNA of the CDR3 is TGTGCCAGCAGCGAGGACAGGGGGAGCAATCAGCCCCAGCATTTT. J is TRBJ1-5 and V is TRBV11-2; 10 bases agree with TRBD1. The ends lost 5 bases at V and 1 base at J; junction bases unmatched: 2. CDR1 and CDR2 (germline): SGHAT, FQNNGV. The CDR3 spans 15 residues.

This clone was picked up a small number of times. This rearrangement joins TRBV7-9 to TRBJ2-3; D may be TRBD2 (6 bases). The CDR3 sequence is 17 residues long. Germline loops: CDR1 SEHNR, CDR2 FQNEAQ (reference sequence). The V end was cut by 6 bases, the J end by 1 base, with 20 bases between. Written as DNA, the CDR3 is TGTGCCAGCAGACCTAAATTAACTAGCATCGGCACAGATACGCAGTATTTT. As protein: CASRPKLTSIGTDTQYF.

This chain uses TRBV7-3 with TRBJ2-1; unclear D gene. CDR1 and CDR2 (germline): SGHTA, FQGTGA. Trimming took 5 bases from V and 4 from J, leaving 12 bases between them. The CDR3 runs to 14 residues. CDR3 region: CASSGFPLYNEQFF. In DNA, the CDR3 is TGTGCCAGCAGCGGATTTCCCCTTTACAATGAGCAGTTCTTC.

The chain has TRBV5-1 and TRBJ2-7; 10 bases align to TRBD2. J gave up 7 bases and V 0 bases, and 7 bases lay outside the gene matches. The CDR3 consists of 15 residues. Germline V CDR1 and CDR2: SGHRS, YFSETQ. The CDR3 sequence: CASSLEASGSGEQYF. In DNA form, the CDR3 reads TGCGCCAGCAGCTTGGAGGCTAGCGGGAGTGGGGAGCAGTACTTC.